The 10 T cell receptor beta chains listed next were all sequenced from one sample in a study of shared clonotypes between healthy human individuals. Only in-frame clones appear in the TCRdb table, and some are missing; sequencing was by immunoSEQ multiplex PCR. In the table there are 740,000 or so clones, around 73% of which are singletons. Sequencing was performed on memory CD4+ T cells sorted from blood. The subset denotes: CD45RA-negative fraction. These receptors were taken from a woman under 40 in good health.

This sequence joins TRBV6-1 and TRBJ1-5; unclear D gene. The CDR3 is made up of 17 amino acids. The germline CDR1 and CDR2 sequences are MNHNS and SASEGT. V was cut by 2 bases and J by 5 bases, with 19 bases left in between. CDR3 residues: CASSEPYVRTGHQPQHF. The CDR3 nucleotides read TGTGCCAGCAGTGAACCCTATGTTCGGACTGGGCATCAGCCCCAGCATTTT.

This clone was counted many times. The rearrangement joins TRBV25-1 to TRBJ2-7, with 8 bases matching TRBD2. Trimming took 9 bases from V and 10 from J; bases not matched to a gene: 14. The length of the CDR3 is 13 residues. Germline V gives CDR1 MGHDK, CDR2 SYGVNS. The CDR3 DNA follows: TGTGCCAGTACGGGACTAGTCTCTCATCGCCAGTACTTC. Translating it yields CASTGLVSHRQYF.

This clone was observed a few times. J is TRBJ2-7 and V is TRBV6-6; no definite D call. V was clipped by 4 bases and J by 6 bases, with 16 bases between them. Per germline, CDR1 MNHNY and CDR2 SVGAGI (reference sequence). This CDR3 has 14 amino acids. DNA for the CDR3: TGTGCCAGCAGTTCGGTGGGCCTCGTCCTCGAGCAGTACTTC. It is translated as CASSSVGLVLEQYF.

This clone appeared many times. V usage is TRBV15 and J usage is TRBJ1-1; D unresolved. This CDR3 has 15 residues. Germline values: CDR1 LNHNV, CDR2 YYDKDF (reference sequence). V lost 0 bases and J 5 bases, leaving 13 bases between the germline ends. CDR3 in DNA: TGTGCCACCAGCAGAGATGTCGGATCGGGTACTGAAGCTTTCTTT. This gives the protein CATSRDVGSGTEAFF.

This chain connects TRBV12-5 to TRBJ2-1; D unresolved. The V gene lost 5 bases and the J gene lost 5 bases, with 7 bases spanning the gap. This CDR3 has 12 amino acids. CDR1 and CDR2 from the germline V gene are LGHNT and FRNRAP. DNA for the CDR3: TGTGCTAGTGGTCTGGGGAACAATGAGCAGTTCTTC. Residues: CASGLGNNEQFF.

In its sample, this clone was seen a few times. CDR3 DNA: TGTGCCAGCAGTTTACTTTGGACAGGGTCGGGGACTGAAGCTTTCTTT. Translation gives CASSLLWTGSGTEAFF. V is TRBV28 and J is TRBJ1-1; 8 bases line up with TRBD1. Germline assignment: CDR1 MDHEN and CDR2 SYDVKM. The CDR3 sequence is 16 residues long. Losses at the gene ends were 2 bases for V and 5 bases for J; bases not matched to a gene: 10.

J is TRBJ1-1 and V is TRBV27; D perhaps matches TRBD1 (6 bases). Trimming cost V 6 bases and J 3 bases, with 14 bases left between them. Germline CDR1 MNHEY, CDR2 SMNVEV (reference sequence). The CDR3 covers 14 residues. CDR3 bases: TGTGCCAGCAGGCTAGGTAGGGGGTACACTGAAGCTTTCTTT. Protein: CASRLGRGYTEAFF.

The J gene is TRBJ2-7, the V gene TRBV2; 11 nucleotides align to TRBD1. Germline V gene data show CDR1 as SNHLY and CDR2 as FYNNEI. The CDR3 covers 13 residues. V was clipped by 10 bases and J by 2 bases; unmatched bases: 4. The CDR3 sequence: CATQGQGAYEQYF. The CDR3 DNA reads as TGTGCCACACAGGGACAGGGGGCCTACGAGCAGTACTTC.

The CDR3, as DNA: TGTGCCAGCACTGACGGGGGGGCTGGGGCCAACGTCCTGACTTTC. Its protein is CASTDGGAGANVLTF. The rearrangement links TRBV2 to TRBJ2-6; TRBD2 agrees at 8 bases. CDR3 length: 15 amino acids. Germline values: CDR1 SNHLY, CDR2 FYNNEI. With V trimmed by 7 bases and J by 2 bases, 4 bases remained unmatched.

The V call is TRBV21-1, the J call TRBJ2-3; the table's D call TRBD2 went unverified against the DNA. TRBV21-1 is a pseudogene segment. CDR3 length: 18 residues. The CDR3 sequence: CASSKSKEGTPSTDTQYF. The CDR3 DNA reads TGTGCCAGCAGCAAAAGTAAGGAGGGGACCCCCAGCACAGATACGCAGTATTTT.